The clone carrying this T cell receptor (beta chain) has a count of ten or more. Its antigen remains unidentified. TCRdb re-called the PCR reads with MiXCR, one entry per CDR3 protein. The sample records about 640,000 distinct CDR3 sequences, just under 20% being singletons. This sample is part of a study of molecular identifiers for immune sequencing clone quantification. For the study at large: Across replicate runs, RNA obtained from about 19,000 or 110,000 naive CD8 cells was divided into five, with four undergoing sequencing. Broader study findings: Effector cells had over 97% of their molecules in clones above 20 RNA copies, while naive cells had under 1%.

The germline V gene has CDR1 SGDLS and CDR2 YYNGEE. Between the trimmed V and J ends, which lost 7 bases and 6 bases, there was a span of 22 bases. CDR3 length: 15 residues. Researchers sorted naive CD8 T cells as cells that were CD8+CD4-CCR7+CD45RA+. The sequenced sample consisted of naive CD8+ T cells from blood, with Jurkat cell RNA spiked in. Regarding subset: FACS-sorted CD8+CD4-CCR7+CD45RA+ naive T cells. The rearrangement joins TRBV9 to TRBJ1-2; unclear D gene. The clonotype comes from a human donor in good health. Some libraries in this study had Jurkat cell RNA spiked in. The CDR3 bases are TGTGCCAGCGCTGATATGCGGGAAAGCGCCGATGGCTACACCTTC. This gives the protein CASADMRESADGYTF.